This T cell receptor beta chain was retrieved from a study of blood T cell repertoires in COVID-19. Study overall: The cDNA or gDNA used as material had been derived from T cells, B-cell-depleted T cells, or PBMCs.

Trimming removed 0 bases from V and 3 bases from J, with 11 bases in between. CDR3 length: 15 amino acids. CDR1 and CDR2 from the germline V gene are MNHEY and SVGAGI. Study processing details: Estimates of nucleated cell counts were drawn from the amplification of reference gene primers. Here immunoSEQ multiplex PCR was the method, and the copy in TCRdb shows in-frame clones only, minus some. Clone size and V and J calls were adopted from that table, with D and trimming inferred from the DNA. Among more than 15,000 clones, around 86% were seen once, and the ten largest hold 52%. This clone was observed a handful of times.

The sequenced sample was peripheral blood. The gene calls are TRBV6-5 and TRBJ1-2, with D uncertain. The TCR comes from a man aged 55 to 70 with acute or convalescent COVID-19. As DNA, the CDR3 is TGTGCCAGCAGTTACTCGCCGAGCGCGGACTATGGCTACACCTTC. Amino acids: CASSYSPSADYGYTF.